What follows is one T cell receptor (beta chain) and its context. The sample originates from a study of shared clonotypes between healthy human individuals. Turning to the study itself: Donor ages ranged 18 to 49 years: a couple of women, a few men.

Between the trimmed V and J ends, which lost 4 bases and 4 bases, there was a span of 17 bases. The germline CDR1 and CDR2 sequences are SGHKS and YYEKEE (reference sequence). This CDR3 comprises 15 residues. Deep-level settings were used for running the assay. Unsorted PBMCs provided DNA that was sequenced on ten immunoSEQ deep assay plates. As processed by the authors: ImmunoSEQ junction-only sequences lacked quality scores, so their filtering differed. Produced via immunoSEQ multiplex PCR; TCRdb's table is partial and in-frame only. V, J and clone size reflect that table, while D and trimming were determined from the DNA. The sample has hundreds of thousands of clones, roughly 72% seen once.

The chain has TRBV5-5 and TRBJ1-2; D unresolved. The TCR sequence derives from a woman aged 40 to 50 in good health. Some clones in this sample may be carry-over from other donors' samples. The sequenced sample consisted of PBMCs. In DNA form, the CDR3 reads TGTGCCAGCAGCCCCATGGCTGGACGGGTCTATGGCTACACCTTC. This translates into CASSPMAGRVYGYTF. Using reference TRBV5-5 and TRBJ1-2 for the parts outside the CDR3, the full variable domain is DAGVTQSPTHLIKTRGQQVTLRCSPISGHKSVSWYQQVLGQGPQFIFQYYEKEERGRGNFPDRFSARQFPNYSSELNVNALLLGDSALYLCASSPMAGRVYGYTFGSGTRLTVV.